This passage covers 15 T cell receptor beta chains from one sample sequenced in a study of cytomegalovirus exposure and HLA in healthy donors (dated by TCRdb to the late 2010s). The library was prepared using the immunoSEQ multiplex PCR assay. The multiplex PCR relied on a mix of 60 forward primers for TCR Vbeta segments and 13 reverse primers for TCR Jbeta segments. Imported from immuneACCESS, the table was reduced by TCRdb to in-frame sequences with V and J called. These copies leave out some clones; in studies compared against another copy, an unresolved V gene accounts for under half, and the cause of the remainder is not known. Recorded for this sample are 75,000 to 100,000 clones; about two thirds of them occurred a single time. The top ten constitute just over 8% of the sample. Source material: PBMCs. The receptors derive from a man aged 60-69 years in good health and CMV-seronegative.

The genes are TRBV5-1 and TRBJ1-5, with D perhaps matching TRBD1 (6 bases). The CDR3 has 14 amino acids. V was shortened by 1 base and J by 2 bases, with 7 bases between the two germline ends. Germline V gene sequence: CDR1 SGHRS, CDR2 YFSETQ. CDR3 sequence (DNA): TGCGCCAGCAGCTTGTCAGGGGGCAATCAGCCCCAGCATTTT. Residues: CASSLSGGNQPQHF.

The chain uses TRBV5-5 and TRBJ2-3; 15 bases are shared with TRBD2. The CDR3 is 17 residues long. Unmatched junction bases numbered 5, after V lost 4 bases and J lost 2 bases. Germline loops: CDR1 SGHKS, CDR2 YYEKEE (reference sequence). DNA of the CDR3: TGTGCCAGCAGCCTACGGACTAGCGGGAGGGTCACAGATACGCAGTATTTT. This encodes CASSLRTSGRVTDTQYF. The full variable domain, rest sourced from reference TRBV5-5 and TRBJ2-3, is DAGVTQSPTHLIKTRGQQVTLRCSPISGHKSVSWYQQVLGQGPQFIFQYYEKEERGRGNFPDRFSARQFPNYSSELNVNALLLGDSALYLCASSLRTSGRVTDTQYFGPGTRLTVL.

Only one count was recorded for this clone. The CDR3 protein is CASRQGDISYEQYF. The CDR3 DNA is TGTGCCAGCAGACAGGGCGACATCTCCTACGAGCAGTACTTC. The genes are TRBV28 and TRBJ2-7; possibly TRBD1 for D (6 bases). Germline V gives CDR1 MDHEN, CDR2 SYDVKM. This CDR3 is built from 14 residues. Trimming took off 6 bases at V and 0 bases at J, with 12 bases between the two ends.

Worth noting for this clone: Other DNA sequences in this specimen translate into the identical CDR3. The chain couples TRBV6-7 to TRBJ1-5; a weak D match, TRBD1 (5 bases). TRBV6-7 belongs to the ORF category, with a function that is uncertain. The CDR3 runs 16 residues. Trimming left V 5 bases short and J 2 bases short, with 16 bases between. The CDR3 nucleotides are TGTGCCAGCAGTGCACAGGCTCTGTTTGGCAATCAGCCCCAGCATTTT. Translating it yields CASSAQALFGNQPQHF.

This chain joins TRBV7-8 and TRBJ1-4; tentatively, D is TRBD1 (5 bases). V lost 1 base and J 7 bases, leaving 19 bases between the germline ends. The CDR3 runs to 17 residues. Germline CDR1 and CDR2: SGHVS and FQNEAQ. The CDR3 nucleotides are TGTGCCAGCAGCTTAGAAAGGTCCGGCCAGGGTGGTGAAAAACTGTTTTTT. Translating gives CASSLERSGQGGEKLFF. The entire variable domain, with the rest obtained from reference TRBV7-8 and TRBJ1-4, is as follows: GAGVSQSPRYKVAKRGQDVALRCDPISGHVSLFWYQQALGQGPEFLTYFQNEAQLDKSGLPSDRFFAERPEGSVSTLKIQRTQQEDSAVYLCASSLERSGQGGEKLFFGSGTQLSVL.

V usage is TRBV5-1 and J usage is TRBJ1-5; 7 bases match TRBD1. Germline loops: CDR1 SGHRS, CDR2 YFSETQ. Trimming cost V 4 bases and J 2 bases; bases outside gene matches: 9. This CDR3 is 16 amino acids long. CDR3 in DNA: TGCGCCAGCAGCATAGACGCAACAGGGGGCAATCAGCCCCAGCATTTT. Amino acids: CASSIDATGGNQPQHF.

The chain recombines TRBV7-6 with TRBJ1-4; D remains unclear. The CDR3 loop spans 12 amino acids. Germline V lookup: CDR1 SGHVS, CDR2 FNYEAQ. V lost 5 bases to trimming and J lost 2 bases, with 3 bases between them. The CDR3 loop is CASSPTNEKLFF. CDR3 in DNA: TGTGCCAGCAGCCCGACTAATGAAAAACTGTTTTTT.

The chain carries TRBV11-3 and TRBJ1-3; no reliable D call. This CDR3 is 14 amino acids long. The V end lost 5 bases, the J end lost 0 bases, and 8 bases lay between the germline ends. Germline V gene data show CDR1 as SGHNT and CDR2 as YENEEA. The CDR3 DNA is TGTGCCAGCAGCGTAGGCGGCTCTGGAAACACCATATATTTT. This codes for CASSVGGSGNTIYF.

The rearrangement joins TRBV6-4 to TRBJ2-2; 15 bases fit TRBD2. Trimming cost V 5 bases and J 7 bases; bases outside gene matches: 8. The CDR3 covers 17 residues. Germline V CDR1 and CDR2: MRHNA, SNTAGT. The CDR3 DNA follows: TGTGCCAGCAGTCGGACTAGCGGGGGGGCCGGAGACGGGGAGCTGTTTTTT. Translation: CASSRTSGGAGDGELFF.

Remarks on this clone: Germline is not matched at one junction end, which may reflect a read error. V and J are TRBV7-9 and TRBJ1-1; unclear D gene. The length of the CDR3 is 14 residues. The germline V gene encodes CDR1 SEHNR and CDR2 FQNEAQ (reference sequence). CDR3 nucleotides: TGTTCCAGCAGCTTAGAATCGAGGGCTATGGGAGCTTTCTTT. Translated, it gives CSSSLESRAMGAFF.

The chain combines TRBV11-2 with TRBJ2-7; 8 bases are shared with TRBD1. The CDR3 covers 17 residues. V lost 0 bases, J lost 3 bases, and 10 bases stayed unmatched. Per germline, CDR1 SGHAT and CDR2 FQNNGV. CDR3 nucleotides: TGTGCCAGCAGCTTAGATCGTGGACAGGGCATCATCTACGAGCAGTACTTC. Translation: CASSLDRGQGIIYEQYF.

The rearrangement joins TRBV6-1 to TRBJ1-1; D is ambiguous. Germline V gene sequence: CDR1 MNHNS, CDR2 SASEGT. This CDR3 has 13 residues. The V gene lost 11 bases and the J gene lost 0 bases, with 13 bases spanning the gap. CDR3 amino acids: CAGGATMNTEAFF. In nucleotides, the CDR3 is TGTGCCGGAGGAGCAACGATGAACACTGAAGCTTTCTTT.

This rearrangement joins TRBV29-1 to TRBJ2-7; 12 positions agree with TRBD2. CDR3 length equals 19 residues. The V and J ends lost 4 bases and 1 base, in that order; junction bases with no gene match: 17. Germline-derived CDR1 and CDR2 are SQVTM and ANQGSEA. CDR3 protein: CSVAPKGRLAGAYSYEQYF. The CDR3 DNA reads TGCAGCGTTGCCCCTAAAGGTCGACTAGCGGGGGCCTATTCCTACGAGCAGTACTTC.

This chain uses TRBV6-1 with TRBJ2-5, with 8 bases identical to TRBD1. The CDR3 is 15 amino acids. J gave up 6 bases and V 2 bases, and 8 bases lay outside the gene matches. Germline loops: CDR1 MNHNS, CDR2 SASEGT. CDR3 in DNA: TGTGCCAGCAGTGAACGGGCAGGGGGCTCGAAGACCCAGTACTTC. Its protein is CASSERAGGSKTQYF.

The chain recombines TRBV29-1 with TRBJ2-7; no clear D. V lost 6 bases and J lost 2, with 17 bases in between. The CDR3 is 14 amino acids. The germline CDR1 and CDR2 sequences are SQVTM and ANQGSEA. The CDR3 coding sequence is TGCAGCGTCCCAACCCGCAGGTTACCCTACGAGCAGTACTTC. Amino acid sequence: CSVPTRRLPYEQYF.